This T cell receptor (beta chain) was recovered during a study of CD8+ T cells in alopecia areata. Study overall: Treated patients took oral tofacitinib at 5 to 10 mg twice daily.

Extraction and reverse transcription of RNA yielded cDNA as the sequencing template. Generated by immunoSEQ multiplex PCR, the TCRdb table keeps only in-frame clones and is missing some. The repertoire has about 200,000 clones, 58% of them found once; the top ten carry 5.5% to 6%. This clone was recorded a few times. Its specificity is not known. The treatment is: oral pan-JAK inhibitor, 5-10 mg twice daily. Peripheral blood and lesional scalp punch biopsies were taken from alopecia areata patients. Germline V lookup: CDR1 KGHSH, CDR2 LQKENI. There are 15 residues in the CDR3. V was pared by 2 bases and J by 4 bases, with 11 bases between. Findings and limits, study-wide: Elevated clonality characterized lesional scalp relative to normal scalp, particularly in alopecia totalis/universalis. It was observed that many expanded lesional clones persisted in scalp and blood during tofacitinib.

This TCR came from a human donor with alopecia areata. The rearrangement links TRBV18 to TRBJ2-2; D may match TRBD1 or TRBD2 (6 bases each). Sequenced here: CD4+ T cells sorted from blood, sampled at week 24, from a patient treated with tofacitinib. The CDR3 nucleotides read TGTGCCAGCTCACCAGGGGGGCGCAGCACCGGGGAGCTGTTTTTT. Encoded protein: CASSPGGRSTGELFF. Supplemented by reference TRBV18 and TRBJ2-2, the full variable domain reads NAGVMQNPRHLVRRRGQEARLRCSPMKGHSHVYWYRQLPEEGLKFMVYLQKENIIDESGMPKERFSAEFPKEGPSILRIQQVVRGDSAAYFCASSPGGRSTGELFFGEGSRLTVL.